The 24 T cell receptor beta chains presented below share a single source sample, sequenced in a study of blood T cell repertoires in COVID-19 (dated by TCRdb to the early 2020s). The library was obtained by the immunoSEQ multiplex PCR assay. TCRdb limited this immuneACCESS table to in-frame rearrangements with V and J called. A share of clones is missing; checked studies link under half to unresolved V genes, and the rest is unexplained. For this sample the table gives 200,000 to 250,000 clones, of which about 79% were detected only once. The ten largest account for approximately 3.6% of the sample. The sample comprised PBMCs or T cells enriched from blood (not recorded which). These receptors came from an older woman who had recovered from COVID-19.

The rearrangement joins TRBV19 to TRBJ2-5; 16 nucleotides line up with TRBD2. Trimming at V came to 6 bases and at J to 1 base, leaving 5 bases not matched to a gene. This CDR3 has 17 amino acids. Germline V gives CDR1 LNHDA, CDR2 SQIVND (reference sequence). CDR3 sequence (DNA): TGTGCCAGTAGACCGGGACTAGCGGGGGGGGCCCAAGAGACCCAGTACTTC. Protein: CASRPGLAGGAQETQYF.

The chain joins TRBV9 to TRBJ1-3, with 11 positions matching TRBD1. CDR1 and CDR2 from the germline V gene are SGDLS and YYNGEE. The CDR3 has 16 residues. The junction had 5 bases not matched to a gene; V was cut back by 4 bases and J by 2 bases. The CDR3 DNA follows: TGTGCCAGCAGCTCCAAGGGACAGGGGGCTGGAAACACCATATATTTT. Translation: CASSSKGQGAGNTIYF. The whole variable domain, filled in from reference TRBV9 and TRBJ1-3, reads DSGVTQTPKHLITATGQRVTLRCSPRSGDLSVYWYQQSLDQGLQFLIQYYNGEERAKGNILERFSAQQFPDLHSELNLSSLELGDSALYFCASSSKGQGAGNTIYFGEGSWLTVV.

In nucleotides, the CDR3 is TGCGCCAGCAGCTCCGCTGGAGACAATCAGCCCCAGCATTTT. Translation gives CASSSAGDNQPQHF. This rearrangement joins TRBV10-2 to TRBJ1-5, with unresolved D. The CDR3 length is 14 residues. Trimming took 6 bases from V and 3 from J, leaving 12 bases between them. Germline V gives CDR1 WSHSY, CDR2 SAAADI.

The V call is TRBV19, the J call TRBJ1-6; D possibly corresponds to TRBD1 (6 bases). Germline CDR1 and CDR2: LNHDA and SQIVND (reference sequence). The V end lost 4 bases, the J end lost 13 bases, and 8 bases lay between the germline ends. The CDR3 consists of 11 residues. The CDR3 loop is CASSTQGPLHF. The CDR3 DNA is TGTGCCAGTAGTACCCAGGGGCCCCTCCACTTT.

The CDR3: CASGLVTGGYNYGYTF. CDR3 sequence (DNA): TGTGCTAGTGGTTTGGTTACAGGGGGATATAACTATGGCTACACCTTC. The rearrangement uses TRBV12-5 and TRBJ1-2, with TRBD1 identical over 8 bases. V lost 0 bases and J lost 1; bases outside the gene matches: 4. Looked up from germline, CDR1 is LGHNT and CDR2 is FRNRAP. The CDR3 has 16 residues.

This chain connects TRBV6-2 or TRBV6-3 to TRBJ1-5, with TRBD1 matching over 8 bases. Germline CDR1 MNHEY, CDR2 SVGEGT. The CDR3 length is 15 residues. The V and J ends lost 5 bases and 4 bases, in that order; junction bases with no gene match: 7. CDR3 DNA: TGTGCCAGCAGTGATACGGGACAGGAAAATCAGCCCCAGCATTTT. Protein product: CASSDTGQENQPQHF.

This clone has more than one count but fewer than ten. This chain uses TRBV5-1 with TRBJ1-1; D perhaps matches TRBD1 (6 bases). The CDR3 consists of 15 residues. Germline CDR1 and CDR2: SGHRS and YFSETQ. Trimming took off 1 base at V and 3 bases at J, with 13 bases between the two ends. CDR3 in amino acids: CASSLRGQSDTEAFF. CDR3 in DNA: TGCGCCAGCAGCTTGCGTGGACAGTCGGACACTGAAGCTTTCTTT.

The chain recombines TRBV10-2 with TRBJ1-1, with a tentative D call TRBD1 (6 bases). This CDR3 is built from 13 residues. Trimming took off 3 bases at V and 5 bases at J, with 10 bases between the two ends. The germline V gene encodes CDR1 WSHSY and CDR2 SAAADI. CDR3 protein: CASSEVRGTEAFF. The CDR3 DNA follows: TGCGCCAGCAGTGAAGTTAGGGGGACTGAAGCTTTCTTT.

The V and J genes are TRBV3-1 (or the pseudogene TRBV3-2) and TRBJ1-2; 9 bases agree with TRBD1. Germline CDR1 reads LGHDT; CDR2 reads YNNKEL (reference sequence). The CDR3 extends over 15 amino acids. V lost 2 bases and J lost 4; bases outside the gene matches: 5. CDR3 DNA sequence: TGTGCCAGCAGCCAATGGGACAGGGCTTCCTATGGCTACACCTTC. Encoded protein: CASSQWDRASYGYTF.

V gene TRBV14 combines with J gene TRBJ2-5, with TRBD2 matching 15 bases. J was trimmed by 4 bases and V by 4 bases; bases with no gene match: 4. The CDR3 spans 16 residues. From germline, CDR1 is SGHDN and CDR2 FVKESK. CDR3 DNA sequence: TGTGCCAGCAGCCGGACTAGCGGGAGGGAAAGAGAGACCCAGTACTTC. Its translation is CASSRTSGRERETQYF.

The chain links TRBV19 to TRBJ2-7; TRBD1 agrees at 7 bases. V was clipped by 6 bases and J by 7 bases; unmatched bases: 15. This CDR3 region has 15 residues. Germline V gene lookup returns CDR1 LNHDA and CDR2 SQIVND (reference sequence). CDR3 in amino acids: CASSTLLTGAAEQYF. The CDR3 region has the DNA TGTGCCAGTAGCACGCTACTCACAGGGGCGGCGGAGCAGTACTTC.

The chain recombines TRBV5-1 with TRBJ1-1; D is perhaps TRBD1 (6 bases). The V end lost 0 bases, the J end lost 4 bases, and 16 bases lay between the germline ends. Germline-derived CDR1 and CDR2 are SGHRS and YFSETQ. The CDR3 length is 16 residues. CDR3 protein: CASSLAGIIQGTEAFF. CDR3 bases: TGCGCCAGCAGCTTGGCCGGGATTATACAGGGCACTGAAGCTTTCTTT.

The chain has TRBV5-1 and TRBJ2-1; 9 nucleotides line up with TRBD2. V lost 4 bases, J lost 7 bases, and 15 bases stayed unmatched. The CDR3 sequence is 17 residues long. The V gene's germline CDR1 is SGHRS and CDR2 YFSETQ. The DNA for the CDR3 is TGCGCCAGCAGCGGTTCGAGCGGGGGGCACTCTGGGAATGAGCAGTTCTTC. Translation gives CASSGSSGGHSGNEQFF.

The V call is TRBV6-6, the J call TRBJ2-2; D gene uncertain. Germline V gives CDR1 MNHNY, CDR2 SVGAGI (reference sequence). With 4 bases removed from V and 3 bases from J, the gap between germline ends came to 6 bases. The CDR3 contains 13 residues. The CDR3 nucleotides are TGTGCCAGCAGTTCTCGAGACACCGGGGAGCTGTTTTTT. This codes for CASSSRDTGELFF.

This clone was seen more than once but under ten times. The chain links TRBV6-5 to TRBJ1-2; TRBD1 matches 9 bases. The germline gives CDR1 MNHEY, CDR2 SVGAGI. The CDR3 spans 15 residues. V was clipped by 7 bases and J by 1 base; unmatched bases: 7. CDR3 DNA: TGTGCCAGCACCCAACCGGGACAGGGTAACTATGGCTACACCTTC. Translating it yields CASTQPGQGNYGYTF.

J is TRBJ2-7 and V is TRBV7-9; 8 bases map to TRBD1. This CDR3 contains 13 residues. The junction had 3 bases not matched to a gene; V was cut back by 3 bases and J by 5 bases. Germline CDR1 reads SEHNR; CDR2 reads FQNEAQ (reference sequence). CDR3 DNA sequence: TGTGCCAGCAGCTTGACAGGGGATGACGAGCAGTACTTC. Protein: CASSLTGDDEQYF.

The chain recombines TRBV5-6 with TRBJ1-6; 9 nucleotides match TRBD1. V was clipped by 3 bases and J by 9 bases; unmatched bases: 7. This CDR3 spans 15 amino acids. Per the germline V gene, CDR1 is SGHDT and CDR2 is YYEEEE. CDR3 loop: CASSSGTGLTSPLHF. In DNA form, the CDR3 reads TGTGCCAGCAGCTCTGGGACAGGGTTGACTTCACCCCTCCACTTT.

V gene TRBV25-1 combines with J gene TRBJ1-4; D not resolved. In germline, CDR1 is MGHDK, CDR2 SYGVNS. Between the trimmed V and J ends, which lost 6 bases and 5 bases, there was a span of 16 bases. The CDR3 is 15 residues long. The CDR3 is CASRDPGIPNEKLFF. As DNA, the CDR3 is TGTGCCAGCAGGGACCCCGGGATCCCAAATGAAAAACTGTTTTTT.

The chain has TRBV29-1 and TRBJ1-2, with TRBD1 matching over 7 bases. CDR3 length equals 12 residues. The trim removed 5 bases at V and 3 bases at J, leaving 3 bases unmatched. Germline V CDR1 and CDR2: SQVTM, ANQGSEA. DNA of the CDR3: TGCAGCGTTAGACAGGGTGACTATGGCTACACCTTC. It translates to CSVRQGDYGYTF.

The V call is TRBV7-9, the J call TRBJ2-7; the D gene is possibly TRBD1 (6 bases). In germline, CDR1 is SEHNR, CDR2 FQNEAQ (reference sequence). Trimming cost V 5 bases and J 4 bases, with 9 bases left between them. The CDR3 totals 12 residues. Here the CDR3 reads CASSPDRYEQYF. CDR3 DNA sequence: TGTGCCAGCAGCCCTGACAGGTACGAGCAGTACTTC.

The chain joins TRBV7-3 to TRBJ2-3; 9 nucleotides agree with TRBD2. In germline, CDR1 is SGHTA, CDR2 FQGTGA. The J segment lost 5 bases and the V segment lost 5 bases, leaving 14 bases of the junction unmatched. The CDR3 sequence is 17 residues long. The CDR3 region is CASSPTGASGVRDTQYF. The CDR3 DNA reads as TGTGCCAGCAGCCCGACCGGGGCTAGCGGGGTCAGAGATACGCAGTATTTT.

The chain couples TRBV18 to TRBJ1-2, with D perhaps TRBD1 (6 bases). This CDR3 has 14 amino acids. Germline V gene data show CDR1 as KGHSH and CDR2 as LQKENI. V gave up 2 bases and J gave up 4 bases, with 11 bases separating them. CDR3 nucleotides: TGTGCCAGCTCACCATTACAGGGTAGCTATGGCTACACCTTC. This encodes CASSPLQGSYGYTF.

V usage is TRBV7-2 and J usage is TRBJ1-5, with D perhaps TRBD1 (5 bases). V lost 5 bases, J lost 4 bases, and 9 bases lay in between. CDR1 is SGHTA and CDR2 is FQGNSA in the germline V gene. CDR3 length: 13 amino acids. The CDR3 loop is CASSLDSNQPQHF. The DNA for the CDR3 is TGTGCCAGCAGCCTCGACAGTAATCAGCCCCAGCATTTT.

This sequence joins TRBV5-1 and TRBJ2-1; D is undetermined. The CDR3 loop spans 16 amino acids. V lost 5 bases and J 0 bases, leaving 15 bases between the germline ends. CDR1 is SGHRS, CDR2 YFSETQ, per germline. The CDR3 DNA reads TGCGCCAGCAGACCTGACGGTACAGCCTCCTACAATGAGCAGTTCTTC. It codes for CASRPDGTASYNEQFF.